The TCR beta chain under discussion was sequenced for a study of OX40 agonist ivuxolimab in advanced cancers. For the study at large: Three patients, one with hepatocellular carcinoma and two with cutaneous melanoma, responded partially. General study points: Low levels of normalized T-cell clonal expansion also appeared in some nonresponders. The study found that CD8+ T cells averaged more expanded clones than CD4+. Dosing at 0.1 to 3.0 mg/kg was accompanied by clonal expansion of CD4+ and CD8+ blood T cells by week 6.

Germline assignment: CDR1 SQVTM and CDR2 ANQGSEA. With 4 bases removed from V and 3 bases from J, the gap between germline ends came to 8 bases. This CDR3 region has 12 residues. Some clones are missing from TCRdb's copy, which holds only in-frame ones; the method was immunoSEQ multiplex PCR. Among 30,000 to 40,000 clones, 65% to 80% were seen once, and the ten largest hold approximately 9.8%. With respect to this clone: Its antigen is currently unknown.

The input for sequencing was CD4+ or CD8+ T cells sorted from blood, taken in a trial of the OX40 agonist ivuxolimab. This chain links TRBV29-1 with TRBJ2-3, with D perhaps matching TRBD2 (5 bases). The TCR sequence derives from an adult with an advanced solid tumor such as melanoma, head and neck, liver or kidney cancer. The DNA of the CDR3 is TGCAGCGTTGGAGGGAGTACAGATACGCAGTATTTT. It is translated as CSVGGSTDTQYF.